The 7 T cell receptor beta chains listed next were all sequenced from one sample in a study of cytomegalovirus exposure and HLA in healthy donors. The PCR contained 60 Vbeta and 13 Jbeta primers. Some clones are missing from TCRdb's copy, which holds only in-frame ones; the method was immunoSEQ multiplex PCR. The sample shows 150,000 or so clones, approximately 84% of them seen only once. The sample comprised PBMCs. Receptor source: a boy aged 2-15 years in good health and CMV-seronegative.

This clone was observed a few times. The V gene is TRBV5-1, the J gene TRBJ1-5; tentatively, D is TRBD1 (5 bases). Germline assignment: CDR1 SGHRS and CDR2 YFSETQ. The CDR3 extends over 13 amino acids. With 4 bases removed from V and 3 bases from J, the gap between germline ends came to 8 bases. The CDR3 bases are TGCGCCAGCAGCCCAGGGTTCAATCAGCCCCAGCATTTT. Its protein product is CASSPGFNQPQHF.

The chain is built from TRBV18 and TRBJ1-1; D unresolved. The germline V gene encodes CDR1 KGHSH and CDR2 LQKENI. V was shortened by 3 bases and J by 1 base, with 9 bases between the two germline ends. This CDR3 has 14 amino acids. The CDR3 DNA follows: TGTGCCAGCTCACCTTTCCAGGAGAACACTGAAGCTTTCTTT. It translates to CASSPFQENTEAFF.

DNA of the CDR3: TGTGCCAGCAGCTTTAGCGGGAGATGGGACGAGCAGTACTTC. Encoded protein: CASSFSGRWDEQYF. The chain carries TRBV5-8 and TRBJ2-7; 9 nucleotides match TRBD2. The CDR3 runs 14 residues. CDR1 is SGHTS and CDR2 is YDEGEE in the germline V gene. Germline trimming cut 2 bases from V and 5 bases from J; bases unmatched to any gene: 5.

Turning to this clone: Other DNA sequences from this sample encode an identical CDR3 as well. V gene TRBV12-5 combines with J gene TRBJ2-6; D ambiguous. The CDR3 runs 13 residues. V gave up 7 bases and J gave up 4 bases, with 8 bases separating them. The germline V gene encodes CDR1 LGHNT and CDR2 FRNRAP. CDR3 sequence (DNA): TGTGCTAGTGCCCCGTCCGGGGCCAACGTCCTGACTTTC. It yields the protein CASAPSGANVLTF.

The V gene is TRBV18, the J gene TRBJ2-1, with 10 nucleotides matching TRBD2. V gave up 4 bases and J gave up 2 bases; unmatched junction bases: 2. The CDR3 sequence is 15 residues long. CDR1 KGHSH and CDR2 LQKENI come from the germline V gene. CDR3 nucleotide sequence: TGTGCCAGCTCACGGACTAGCGGAGCCTACAATGAGCAGTTCTTC. This gives the protein CASSRTSGAYNEQFF.

This sequence joins TRBV5-1 and TRBJ2-1, with 9 bases fitting TRBD2. J lost 7 bases, V lost 1 base, and 6 bases had no gene match. Germline V gene lookup returns CDR1 SGHRS and CDR2 YFSETQ. There are 15 residues in the CDR3. CDR3 coding DNA: TGCGCCAGCAGCTTGAGGTCTAGCGGGACGAATGAGCAGTTCTTC. This translates into CASSLRSSGTNEQFF.

The chain is built from TRBV19 and TRBJ1-5; D gene ambiguous. V was clipped by 1 base and J by 4 bases, with 8 bases between them. The CDR3 covers 14 residues. Germline V gives CDR1 LNHDA, CDR2 SQIVND (reference sequence). The CDR3 spells CASSIASRNQPQHF. The CDR3 DNA reads TGTGCCAGTAGTATAGCATCCAGAAATCAGCCCCAGCATTTT.